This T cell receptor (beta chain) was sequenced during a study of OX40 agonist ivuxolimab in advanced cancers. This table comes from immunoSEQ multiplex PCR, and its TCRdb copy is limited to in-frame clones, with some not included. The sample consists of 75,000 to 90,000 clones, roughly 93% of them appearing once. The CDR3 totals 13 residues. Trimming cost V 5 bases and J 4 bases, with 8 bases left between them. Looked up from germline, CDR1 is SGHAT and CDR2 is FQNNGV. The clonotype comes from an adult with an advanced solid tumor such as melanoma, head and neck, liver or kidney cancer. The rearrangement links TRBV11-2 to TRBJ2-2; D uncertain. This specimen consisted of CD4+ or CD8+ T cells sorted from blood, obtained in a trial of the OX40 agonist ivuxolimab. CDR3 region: CASSPRPTGELFF. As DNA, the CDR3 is TGTGCCAGCAGCCCCCGGCCCACCGGGGAGCTGTTTTTT.